This TCR beta chain was recorded in a study of blood T cell repertoires in COVID-19. This clone was observed many times. Sequencing used immunoSEQ multiplex PCR; TCRdb keeps in-frame clones, though not all of them. The table has 150,000 to 200,000 clones, 65% to 90% seen once. Which cohort a participant joined came from the clinical history participants gave. This clonotype was sampled from a woman aged 55-70 years with acute COVID-19. The sequenced sample was PBMCs or T cells enriched from blood (not recorded which).

The CDR3 loop reads CASSSGQVKQPQHF. The CDR3 bases are TGTGCCAGCAGCTCGGGACAGGTAAAGCAGCCCCAGCATTTT. The rearrangement links TRBV7-2 to TRBJ1-5; 8 nucleotides line up with TRBD1. CDR3 size: 14 residues. Trimming removed 4 bases from V and 7 bases from J; junction bases left unmatched: 6. Germline assignment: CDR1 SGHTA and CDR2 FQGNSA.